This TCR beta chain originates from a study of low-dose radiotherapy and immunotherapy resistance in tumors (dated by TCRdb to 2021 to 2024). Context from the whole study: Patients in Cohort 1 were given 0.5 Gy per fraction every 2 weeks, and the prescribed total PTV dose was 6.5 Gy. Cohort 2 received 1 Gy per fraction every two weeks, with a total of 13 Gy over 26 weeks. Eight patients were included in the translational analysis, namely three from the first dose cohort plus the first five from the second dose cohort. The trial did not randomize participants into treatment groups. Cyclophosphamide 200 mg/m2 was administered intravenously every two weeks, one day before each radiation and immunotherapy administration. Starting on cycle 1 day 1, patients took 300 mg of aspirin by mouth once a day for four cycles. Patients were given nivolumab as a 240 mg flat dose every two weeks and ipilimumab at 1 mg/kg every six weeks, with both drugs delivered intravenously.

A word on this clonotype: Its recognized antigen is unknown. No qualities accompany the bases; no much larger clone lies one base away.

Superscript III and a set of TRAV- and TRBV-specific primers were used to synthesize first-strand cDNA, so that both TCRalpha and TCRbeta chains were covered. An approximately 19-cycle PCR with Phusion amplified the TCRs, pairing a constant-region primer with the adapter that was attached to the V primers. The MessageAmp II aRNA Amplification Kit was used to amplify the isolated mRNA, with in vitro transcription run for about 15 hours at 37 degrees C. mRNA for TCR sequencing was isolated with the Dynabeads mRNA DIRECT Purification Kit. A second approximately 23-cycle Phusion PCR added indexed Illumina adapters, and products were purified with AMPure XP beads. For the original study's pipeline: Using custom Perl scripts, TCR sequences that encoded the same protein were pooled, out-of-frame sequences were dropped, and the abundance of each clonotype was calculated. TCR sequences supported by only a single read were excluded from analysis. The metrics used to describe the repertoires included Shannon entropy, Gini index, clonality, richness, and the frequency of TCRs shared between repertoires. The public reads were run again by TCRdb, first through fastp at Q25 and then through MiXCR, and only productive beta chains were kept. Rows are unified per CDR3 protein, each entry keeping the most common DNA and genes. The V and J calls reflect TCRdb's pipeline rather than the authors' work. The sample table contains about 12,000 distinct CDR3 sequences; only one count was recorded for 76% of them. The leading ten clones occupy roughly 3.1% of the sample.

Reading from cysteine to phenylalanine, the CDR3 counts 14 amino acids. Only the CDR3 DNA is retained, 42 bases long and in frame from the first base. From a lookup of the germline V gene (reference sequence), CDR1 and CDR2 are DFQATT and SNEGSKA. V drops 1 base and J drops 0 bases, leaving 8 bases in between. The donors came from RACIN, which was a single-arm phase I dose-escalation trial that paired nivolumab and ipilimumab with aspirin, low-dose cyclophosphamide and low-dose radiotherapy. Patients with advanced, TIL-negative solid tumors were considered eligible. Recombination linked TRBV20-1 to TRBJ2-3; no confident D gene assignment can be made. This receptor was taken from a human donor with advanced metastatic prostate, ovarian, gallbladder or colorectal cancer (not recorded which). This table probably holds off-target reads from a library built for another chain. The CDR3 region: CSARVTASTDTQYF. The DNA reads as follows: TGCAGTGCTAGAGTAACAGCCAGCACAGATACGCAGTATTTT.